This record covers a single TCR beta chain. Its specificity is not known. This CDR3 contains 16 residues. Germline V gene lookup returns CDR1 SGHNT and CDR2 YYREEE (reference sequence). The V gene lost 0 bases and the J gene lost 5 bases, with 16 bases spanning the gap. The data originate from a study of T cell responses to AZD1222 COVID-19 vaccine. Broader study findings: Among spike-specific TCRs, nearly half reportedly target unmutated variant regions. Following two doses of AZD1222, Spike-specific TCR breadth and depth rose. Only five or six individuals given AZD1222 were seropositive at baseline. Females made up more of the donors, who were largely white British, and clonal diversity may have come out too low.

Generated by immunoSEQ multiplex PCR, the TCRdb table keeps only in-frame clones and is missing some. The table has around 110,000 clones, 87% seen once. The sequence was obtained from an adult in good health. Sequencing was performed on peripheral blood, taken on day 0 of AZD1222 vaccination. This chain joins TRBV5-4 and TRBJ2-3, with D perhaps being TRBD1 or TRBD2 (5 bases each). The CDR3 DNA is TGTGCCAGCAGCTTGGATGGGGCGCAGAGGGGAGATACGCAGTATTTT. Protein product: CASSLDGAQRGDTQYF.